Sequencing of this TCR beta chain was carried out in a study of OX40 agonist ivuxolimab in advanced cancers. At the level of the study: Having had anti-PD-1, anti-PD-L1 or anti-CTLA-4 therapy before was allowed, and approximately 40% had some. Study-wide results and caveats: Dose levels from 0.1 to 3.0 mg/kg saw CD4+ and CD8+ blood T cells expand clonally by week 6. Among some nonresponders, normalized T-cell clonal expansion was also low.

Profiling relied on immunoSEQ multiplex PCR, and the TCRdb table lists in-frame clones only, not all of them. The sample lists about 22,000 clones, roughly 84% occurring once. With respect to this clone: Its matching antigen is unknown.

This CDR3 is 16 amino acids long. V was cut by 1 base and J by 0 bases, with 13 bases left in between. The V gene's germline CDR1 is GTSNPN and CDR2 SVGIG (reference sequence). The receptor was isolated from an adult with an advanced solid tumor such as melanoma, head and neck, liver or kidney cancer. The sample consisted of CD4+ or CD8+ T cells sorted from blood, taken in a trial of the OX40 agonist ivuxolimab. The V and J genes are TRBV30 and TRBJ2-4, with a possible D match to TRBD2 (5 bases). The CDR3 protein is CAWSEGRAVAKNIQYF. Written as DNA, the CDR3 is TGTGCCTGGAGTGAAGGGCGAGCGGTAGCCAAAAACATTCAGTACTTC.